Listed here are 11 T cell receptor beta chains from one sample, sequenced in a study of blood T cell repertoires in COVID-19. Assay: immunoSEQ multiplex PCR; the TCRdb copy retains only in-frame clones and omits some. The repertoire holds fewer than 450,000 clones, with 90% as singletons. Sample: PBMCs or T cells enriched from blood (not recorded which). Source of these receptors: a man aged 18 to 35 who had recovered from COVID-19.

The chain employs TRBV3-1 (or the pseudogene TRBV3-2) and TRBJ2-2; unclear D gene. Germline V gene data show CDR1 as LGHDT and CDR2 as YNNKEL (reference sequence). The ends were cut back, 2 bases at V and 4 bases at J, with 11 bases in the middle. The CDR3 covers 15 residues. The CDR3 nucleotides are TGTGCCAGCAGCCAAATTCTCCTTAGCACCGGGGAGCTGTTTTTT. It is translated as CASSQILLSTGELFF.

CDR3 coding DNA: TGCAGCTCCCAGACAGGGGGAGGCACTGAAGCTTTCTTT. Amino acids: CSSQTGGGTEAFF. The rearrangement links TRBV29-1 to TRBJ1-1, with 9 bases fitting TRBD1. This CDR3 contains 13 residues. CDR1 and CDR2 (germline): SQVTM, ANQGSEA. With V trimmed by 8 bases and J by 4 bases, 8 bases remained unmatched.

This chain joins TRBV9 and TRBJ1-3; 8 bases map to TRBD1. Germline V gene data show CDR1 as SGDLS and CDR2 as YYNGEE. The CDR3 extends over 16 amino acids. V shed 3 bases and J 0 bases; nucleotides not matched to a gene: 5. The CDR3 spells CASSDTGGYSGNTIYF. CDR3 in DNA: TGTGCCAGCAGCGACACAGGGGGTTACTCTGGAAACACCATATATTTT.

V gene TRBV7-7 combines with J gene TRBJ2-1, with 8 bases identical to TRBD2. Per germline, CDR1 SSHAT and CDR2 FNYEAQ (reference sequence). The V gene end was trimmed by 1 base and the J gene end by 8 bases; junction bases not matched to a gene: 7. The CDR3 spans 15 residues. CDR3 sequence reads: CASSLGREALYEQFF. DNA of the CDR3: TGTGCCAGCAGCTTAGGGCGGGAGGCTCTCTATGAGCAGTTCTTC.

This clone has just a few counts. The V call is TRBV19, the J call TRBJ1-1; no definite D call. The V end was cut by 8 bases, the J end by 0 bases, with 16 bases between. There are 15 residues in the CDR3. CDR1 LNHDA and CDR2 SQIVND come from the germline V gene (reference sequence). CDR3 loop: CASGTLTNLNTEAFF. CDR3 DNA: TGTGCCAGTGGCACCTTGACTAACTTGAACACTGAAGCTTTCTTT.

The V and J genes are TRBV27 and TRBJ1-5; tentative D call: TRBD1 (5 bases). Germline CDR1 reads MNHEY; CDR2 reads SMNVEV (reference sequence). V shed 2 bases and J shed 6 bases, with 14 bases lying between them. CDR3 length: 15 amino acids. CDR3 region: CASSLGGFGGQPQHF. CDR3 nucleotides: TGTGCCAGCAGTTTAGGGGGGTTCGGGGGTCAGCCCCAGCATTTT.

The DNA of the CDR3 is TGTGCCAGCTCACCACAGGTTCCTCAGGGTATCTTCGGAAACACCATATATTTT. Protein product: CASSPQVPQGIFGNTIYF. The chain links TRBV18 to TRBJ1-3; maybe TRBD1 (5 bases). CDR1 is KGHSH and CDR2 is LQKENI in the germline V gene. The CDR3 has 18 residues. The V and J ends lost 1 base and 4 bases respectively, with 20 bases between them.

This rearrangement joins TRBV2 to TRBJ1-3; D is perhaps TRBD1 (6 bases). V lost 7 bases and J lost 4, with 11 bases in between. The germline CDR1 and CDR2 sequences are SNHLY and FYNNEI. CDR3 length equals 13 residues. CDR3 coding DNA: TGTGCCAGCAAAAACAGGGACGGAAACACCATATATTTT. It specifies CASKNRDGNTIYF.

The V and J genes are TRBV5-1 and TRBJ2-5; 12 nucleotides line up with TRBD2. Germline assignment: CDR1 SGHRS and CDR2 YFSETQ. The CDR3 length is 15 residues. J lost 1 base, V lost 3 bases, and 1 base had no gene match. Written as DNA, the CDR3 is TGCGCCAGCAGCTCGGGACTAGCGGGCCAAGAGACCCAGTACTTC. Translating it yields CASSSGLAGQETQYF.

J is TRBJ2-5 and V is TRBV7-3; D is perhaps TRBD1 (6 bases). This CDR3 has 15 amino acids. Trimming pared 0 bases from V and 3 bases from J, leaving 11 bases between. Germline V lookup: CDR1 SGHTA, CDR2 FQGTGA. The CDR3 DNA is TGTGCCAGCAGCTTAACCGGGACAAGGGAAGAGACCCAGTACTTC. This codes for CASSLTGTREETQYF.

This clone appeared once. This chain links TRBV18 with TRBJ2-7; 7 nucleotides line up with TRBD1. Germline V CDR1 and CDR2: KGHSH, LQKENI. This CDR3 is 14 amino acids long. V gave up 2 bases and J gave up 6 bases; unmatched junction bases: 7. CDR3 bases: TGTGCCAGCTCACCAAGGGGGCAGGAGTCCGAGCAGTACTTC. It specifies CASSPRGQESEQYF.